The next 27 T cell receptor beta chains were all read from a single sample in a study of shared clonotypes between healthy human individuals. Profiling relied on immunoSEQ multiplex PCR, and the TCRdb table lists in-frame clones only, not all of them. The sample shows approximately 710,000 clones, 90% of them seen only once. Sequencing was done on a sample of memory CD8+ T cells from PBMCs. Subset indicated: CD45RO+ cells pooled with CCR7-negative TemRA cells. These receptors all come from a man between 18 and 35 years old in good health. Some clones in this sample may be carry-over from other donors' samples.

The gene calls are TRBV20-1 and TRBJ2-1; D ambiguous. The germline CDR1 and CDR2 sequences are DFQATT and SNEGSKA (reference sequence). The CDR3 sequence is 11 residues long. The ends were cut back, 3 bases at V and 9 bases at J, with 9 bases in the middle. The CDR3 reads CSASDRREQFF. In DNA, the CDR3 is TGCAGTGCTAGCGATAGGCGTGAGCAGTTCTTC.

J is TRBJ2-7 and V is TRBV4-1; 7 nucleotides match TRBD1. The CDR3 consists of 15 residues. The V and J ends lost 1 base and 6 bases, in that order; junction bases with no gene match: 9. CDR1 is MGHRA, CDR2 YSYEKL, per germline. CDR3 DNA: TGCGCCAGCAGCCAAGGCTTAACAGGGGTTTCCGAGCAGTACTTC. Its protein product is CASSQGLTGVSEQYF.

The DNA of the CDR3 is TGTGCCAGCAGTTCAAAAGACTGGGAGAACACTGAAGCTTTCTTT. Encoded protein: CASSSKDWENTEAFF. This rearrangement joins TRBV27 to TRBJ1-1; D is undetermined. The ends were cut back, 4 bases at V and 1 base at J, with 13 bases in the middle. This CDR3 contains 15 residues. CDR1 is MNHEY, CDR2 SMNVEV, per germline (reference sequence).

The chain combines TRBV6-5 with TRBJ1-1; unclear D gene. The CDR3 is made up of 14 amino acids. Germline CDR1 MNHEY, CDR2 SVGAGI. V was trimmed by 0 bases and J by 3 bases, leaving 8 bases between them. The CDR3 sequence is CASSYSSSYTEAFF. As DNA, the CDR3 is TGTGCCAGCAGTTACTCCTCGAGTTACACTGAAGCTTTCTTT.

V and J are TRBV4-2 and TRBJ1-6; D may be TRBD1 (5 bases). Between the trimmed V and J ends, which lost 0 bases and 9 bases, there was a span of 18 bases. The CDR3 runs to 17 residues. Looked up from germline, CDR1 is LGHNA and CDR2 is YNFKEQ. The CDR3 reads CASSQDVETAGASPLHF. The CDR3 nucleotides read TGTGCCAGCAGCCAAGATGTGGAGACGGCCGGGGCTTCACCCCTCCACTTT.

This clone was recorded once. CDR3 amino acids: CASSAGLSYEQYF. CDR3 nucleotides: TGTGCCAGCAGCGCGGGACTGTCCTACGAGCAGTACTTC. The chain has TRBV7-6 and TRBJ2-7; TRBD2 might be the D (6 bases). This CDR3 is 13 amino acids long. Trimming cost V 5 bases and J 1 base, with 9 bases left between them. CDR1 SGHVS and CDR2 FNYEAQ come from the germline V gene.

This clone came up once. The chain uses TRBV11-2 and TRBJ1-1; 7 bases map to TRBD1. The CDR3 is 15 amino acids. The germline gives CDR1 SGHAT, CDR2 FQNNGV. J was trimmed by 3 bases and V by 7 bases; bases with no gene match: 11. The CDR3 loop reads CASIGGGWRDTEAFF. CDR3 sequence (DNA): TGTGCCAGCATAGGGGGCGGTTGGAGAGACACTGAAGCTTTCTTT.

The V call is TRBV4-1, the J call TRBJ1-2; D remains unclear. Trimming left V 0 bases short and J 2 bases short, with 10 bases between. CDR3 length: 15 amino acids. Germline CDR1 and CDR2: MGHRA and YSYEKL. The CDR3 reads CASSQDPTWNYGYTF. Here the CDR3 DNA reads TGCGCCAGCAGCCAAGATCCTACTTGGAACTATGGCTACACCTTC.

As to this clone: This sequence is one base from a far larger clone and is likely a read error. The CDR3 reads CASSLSAYEQYF. For the CDR3, the DNA is TGTGCCAGCAGTTTATCCGCCTACGAGCAGTACTTC. The chain is built from TRBV27 and TRBJ2-7; D gene ambiguous. This CDR3 comprises 12 residues. V was cut by 0 bases and J by 2 bases, with 2 bases left in between. The germline CDR1 and CDR2 sequences are MNHEY and SMNVEV (reference sequence).

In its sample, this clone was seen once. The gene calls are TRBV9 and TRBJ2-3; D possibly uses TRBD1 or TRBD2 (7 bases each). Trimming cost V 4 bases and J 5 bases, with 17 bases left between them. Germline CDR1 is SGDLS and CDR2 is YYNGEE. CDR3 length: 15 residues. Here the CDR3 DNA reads TGTGCCAGCAGCCCAGGGGGGAGGGCCATAGATACGCAGTATTTT. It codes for CASSPGGRAIDTQYF. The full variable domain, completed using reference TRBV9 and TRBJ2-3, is DSGVTQTPKHLITATGQRVTLRCSPRSGDLSVYWYQQSLDQGLQFLIQYYNGEERAKGNILERFSAQQFPDLHSELNLSSLELGDSALYFCASSPGGRAIDTQYFGPGTRLTVL.

The CDR3 DNA is TGTGCCAGCAGACCCGGACTAGCGGGATACGAGCAGTACTTC. Protein product: CASRPGLAGYEQYF. This rearrangement joins TRBV6-5 to TRBJ2-7, with 12 bases identical to TRBD2. Unmatched junction bases numbered 4, after V lost 6 bases and J lost 4 bases. The CDR3 runs to 14 residues. Looked up from germline, CDR1 is MNHEY and CDR2 is SVGAGI.

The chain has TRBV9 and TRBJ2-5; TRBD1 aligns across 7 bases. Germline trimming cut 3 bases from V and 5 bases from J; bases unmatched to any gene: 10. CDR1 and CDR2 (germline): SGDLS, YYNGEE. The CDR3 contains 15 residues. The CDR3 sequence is CASSAGGTASETQYF. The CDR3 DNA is TGTGCCAGCAGCGCCGGTGGGACAGCCTCGGAGACCCAGTACTTC.

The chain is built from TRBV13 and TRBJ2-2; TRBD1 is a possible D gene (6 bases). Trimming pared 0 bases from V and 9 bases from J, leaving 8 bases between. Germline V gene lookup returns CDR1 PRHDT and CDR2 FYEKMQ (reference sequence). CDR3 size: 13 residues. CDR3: CASSLGGGRELFF. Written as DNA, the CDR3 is TGTGCCAGCAGCTTAGGAGGGGGTAGGGAGCTGTTTTTT.

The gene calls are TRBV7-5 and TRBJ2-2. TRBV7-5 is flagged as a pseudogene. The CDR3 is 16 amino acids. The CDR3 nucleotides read TGTGCCAGAAGCTTACGGGGGCTAGTGGTTTCAGGGGAGCTGTTTTTT. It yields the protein CARSLRGLVVSGELFF.

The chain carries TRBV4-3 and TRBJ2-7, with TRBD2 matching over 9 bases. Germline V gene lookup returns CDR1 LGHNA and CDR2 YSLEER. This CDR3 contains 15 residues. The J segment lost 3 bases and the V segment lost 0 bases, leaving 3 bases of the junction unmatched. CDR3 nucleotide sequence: TGCGCCAGCAGCCAAGATCCTAGCGGGAACTACGAGCAGTACTTC. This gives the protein CASSQDPSGNYEQYF.

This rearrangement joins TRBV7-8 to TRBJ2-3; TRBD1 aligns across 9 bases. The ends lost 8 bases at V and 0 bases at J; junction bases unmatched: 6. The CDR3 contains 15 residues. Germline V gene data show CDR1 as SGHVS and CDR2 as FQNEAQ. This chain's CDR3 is CASGLGQGSTDTQYF. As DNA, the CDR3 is TGTGCCAGCGGCCTGGGACAGGGAAGCACAGATACGCAGTATTTT.

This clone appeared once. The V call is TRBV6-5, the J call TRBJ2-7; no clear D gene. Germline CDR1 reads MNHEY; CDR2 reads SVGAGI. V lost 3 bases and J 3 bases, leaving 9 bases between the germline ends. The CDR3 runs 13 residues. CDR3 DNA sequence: TGTGCCAGCAGTTATTCGCTAAGCTACGAGCAGTACTTC. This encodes CASSYSLSYEQYF.

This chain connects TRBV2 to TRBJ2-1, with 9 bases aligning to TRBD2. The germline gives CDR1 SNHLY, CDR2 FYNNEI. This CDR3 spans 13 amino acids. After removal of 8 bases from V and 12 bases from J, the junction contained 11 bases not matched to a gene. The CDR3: CASHEGLALGQFF. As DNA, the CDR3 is TGTGCCAGCCATGAGGGACTAGCACTTGGGCAGTTCTTC.

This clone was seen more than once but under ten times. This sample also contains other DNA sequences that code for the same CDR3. Here the CDR3 reads CASSTLGYEQYF. In nucleotides, the CDR3 is TGTGCCAGCAGTACCCTCGGCTACGAGCAGTACTTC. The V call is TRBV6-5, the J call TRBJ2-7; D remains ambiguous. Between the trimmed V and J ends, which lost 5 bases and 3 bases, there was a span of 8 bases. Per the germline V gene, CDR1 is MNHEY and CDR2 is SVGAGI. CDR3 size: 12 residues.

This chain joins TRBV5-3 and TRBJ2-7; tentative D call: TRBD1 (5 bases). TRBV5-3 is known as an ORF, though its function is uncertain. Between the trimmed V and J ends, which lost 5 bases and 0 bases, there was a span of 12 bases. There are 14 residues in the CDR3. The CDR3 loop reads CARRRGTTSYEQYF. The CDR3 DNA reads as TGTGCCAGAAGAAGGGGCACTACCTCCTACGAGCAGTACTTC.

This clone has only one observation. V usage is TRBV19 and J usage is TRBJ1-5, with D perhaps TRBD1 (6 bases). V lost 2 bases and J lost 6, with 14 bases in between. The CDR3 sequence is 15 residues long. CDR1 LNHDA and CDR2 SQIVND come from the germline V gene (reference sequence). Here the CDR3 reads CASSIFSGDAQPQHF. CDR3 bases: TGTGCCAGTAGTATATTCTCAGGGGACGCTCAGCCCCAGCATTTT.

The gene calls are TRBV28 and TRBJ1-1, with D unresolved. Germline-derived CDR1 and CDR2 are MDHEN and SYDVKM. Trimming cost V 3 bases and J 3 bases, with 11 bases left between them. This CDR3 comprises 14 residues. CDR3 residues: CASSLPGSHTEAFF. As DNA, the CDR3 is TGTGCCAGCAGTTTGCCGGGGTCGCACACTGAAGCTTTCTTT. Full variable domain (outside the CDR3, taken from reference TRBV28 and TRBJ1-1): DVKVTQSSRYLVKRTGEKVFLECVQDMDHENMFWYRQDPGLGLRLIYFSYDVKMKEKGDIPEGYSVSREKKERFSLILESASTNQTSMYLCASSLPGSHTEAFFGQGTRLTVV.

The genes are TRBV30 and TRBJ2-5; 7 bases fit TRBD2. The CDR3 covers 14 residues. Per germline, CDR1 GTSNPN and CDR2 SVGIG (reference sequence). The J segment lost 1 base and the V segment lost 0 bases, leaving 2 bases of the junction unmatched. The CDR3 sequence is CAWSVLAVQETQYF. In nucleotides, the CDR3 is TGTGCCTGGAGTGTTCTAGCGGTCCAAGAGACCCAGTACTTC.

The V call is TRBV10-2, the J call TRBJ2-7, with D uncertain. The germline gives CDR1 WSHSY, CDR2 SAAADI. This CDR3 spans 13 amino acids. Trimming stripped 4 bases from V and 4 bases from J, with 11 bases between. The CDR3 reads CASSGGHPYEQYF. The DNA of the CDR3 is TGCGCCAGCAGTGGCGGCCATCCATACGAGCAGTACTTC.

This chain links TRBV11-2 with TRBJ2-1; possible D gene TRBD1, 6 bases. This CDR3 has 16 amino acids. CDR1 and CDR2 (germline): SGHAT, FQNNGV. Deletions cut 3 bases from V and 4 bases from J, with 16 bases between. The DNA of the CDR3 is TGTGCCAGCAGCTTTACTGGCAGGGGTAGATACAATGAGCAGTTCTTC. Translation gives CASSFTGRGRYNEQFF.

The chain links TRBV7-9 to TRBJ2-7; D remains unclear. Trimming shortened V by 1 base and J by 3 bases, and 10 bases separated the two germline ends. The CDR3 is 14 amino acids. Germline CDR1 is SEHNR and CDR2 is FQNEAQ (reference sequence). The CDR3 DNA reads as TGTGCCAGCAGCTTAGGGGATGTGGGCTACGAGCAGTACTTC. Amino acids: CASSLGDVGYEQYF.

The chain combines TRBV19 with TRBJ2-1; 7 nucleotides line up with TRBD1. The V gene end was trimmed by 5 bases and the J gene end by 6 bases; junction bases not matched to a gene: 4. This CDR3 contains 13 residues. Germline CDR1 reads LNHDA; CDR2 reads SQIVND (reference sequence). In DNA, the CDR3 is TGTGCCAGTAGTGCCGACAGGGCCAATGAGCAGTTCTTC. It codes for CASSADRANEQFF. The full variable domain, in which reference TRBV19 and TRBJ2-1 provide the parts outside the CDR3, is DGGITQSPKYLFRKEGQNVTLSCEQNLNHDAMYWYRQDPGQGLRLIYYSQIVNDFQKGDIAEGYSVSREKKESFPLTVTSAQKNPTAFYLCASSADRANEQFFGPGTRLTVL.